The 5 T cell receptor beta chains given below trace back to one sample, sequenced in a study of blood T cells in healthy people across ages. The authors ran a second PCR of about 6 to 11 cycles using a sample-barcoded 5' primer and a J-beta primer mix. TCRdb re-derived calls from the 5' RACE reads in MiXCR, one entry per CDR3 protein. Among more than 650,000 distinct CDR3 sequences listed, around 25% were seen once. These data were also reused for a study on T cells of mothers and their children.

The sample consisted of blood. These receptors were taken from a boy younger than 18 in good health.

About this clonotype: One end of the junction is discordant with germline, which a read error may explain. The CDR3 DNA reads as TGTGCTAGCAGCTCGGTACAGCGGGAGACCCAGTACTTC. It is translated as CASSSVQRETQYF. The chain carries TRBV7-7 and TRBJ2-5; D is perhaps TRBD2 (5 bases). Germline V gene data show CDR1 as SSHAT and CDR2 as FNYEAQ (reference sequence). The CDR3 runs 13 residues.

A remark on this clonotype: The junction departs from the called germline gene at one end, perhaps through a read error. The chain is built from TRBV7-2 and TRBJ2-5, with D perhaps TRBD2 (5 bases). The CDR3 has 15 residues. Per the germline V gene, CDR1 is SGHTA and CDR2 is FQGNSA. The CDR3 reads CASSLASGTRRAQYF. CDR3 nucleotides: TGTGCCAGCAGCCTAGCCAGCGGCACGAGAAGGGCCCAGTACTTC.

The chain carries TRBV12-3 or TRBV12-4 and TRBJ2-7, with D uncertain. Gene TRBJ2-1 matches the end of the DNA better, so the J call may be wrong. CDR3 length: 12 residues. CDR3 in DNA: TGTGCCAGCAGTTTTCTTGCCAGGGAGCAGTTCTTC. Encoded protein: CASSFLAREQFF.

This clonotype appeared a few times. V and J are TRBV20-1 and TRBJ1-2; 7 positions agree with TRBD1. Germline CDR1 is DFQATT and CDR2 is SNEGSKA (reference sequence). The CDR3 is 14 amino acids. J lost 4 bases, V lost 3 bases, and 8 bases had no gene match. The CDR3 DNA reads TGCAGTGCTAGGGTCACGGACAGGAGCTATGGCTACACCTTC. It is translated as CSARVTDRSYGYTF.

This clonotype was counted a few times. The chain links TRBV7-3 to TRBJ2-1, with TRBD2 as a possible D gene (6 bases). The CDR3 has 14 amino acids. Germline loops: CDR1 SGHTA, CDR2 FQGTGA. V dropped 0 bases and J dropped 7 bases, with 10 bases sitting between them. Here the CDR3 reads CASSLTPGRNEQFF. CDR3 sequence (DNA): TGTGCCAGCAGCTTAACGCCTGGGAGGAATGAGCAGTTCTTC.